This TCR beta chain derives from a study of identical twins. This clonotype was picked up a small number of times. The antigen is not known. TCRdb redid the calling of the 5' RACE reads with MiXCR, one entry per CDR3 protein. The table has some 440,000 distinct CDR3 sequences, roughly a quarter seen once. Study conclusions and caveats: The abundant beta clonotypes from cord blood had fewer insertions, and memory repertoires had none of this.

Everyone who donated was a healthy Caucasian. The V end lost 6 bases, the J end lost 0 bases, and 17 bases lay between the germline ends. This CDR3 spans 16 amino acids. The sample was also reused in another study, on T cells expressing NK-cell markers. That work states: Within several experiments, an anti-gamma-delta TCR antibody kept the sorting limited to alpha-beta TCR T cells.

Specimen: CD4+ T cells sorted from blood. The receptor was derived from a woman between 18 and 29 years old in good health. The genes are TRBV12-3 or TRBV12-4 and TRBJ1-1; D is undetermined. The CDR3 protein is CASSRDRTSLNTEAFF. As DNA, the CDR3 is TGTGCCAGCAGCCGCGACCGAACCTCCTTGAACACTGAAGCTTTCTTT.